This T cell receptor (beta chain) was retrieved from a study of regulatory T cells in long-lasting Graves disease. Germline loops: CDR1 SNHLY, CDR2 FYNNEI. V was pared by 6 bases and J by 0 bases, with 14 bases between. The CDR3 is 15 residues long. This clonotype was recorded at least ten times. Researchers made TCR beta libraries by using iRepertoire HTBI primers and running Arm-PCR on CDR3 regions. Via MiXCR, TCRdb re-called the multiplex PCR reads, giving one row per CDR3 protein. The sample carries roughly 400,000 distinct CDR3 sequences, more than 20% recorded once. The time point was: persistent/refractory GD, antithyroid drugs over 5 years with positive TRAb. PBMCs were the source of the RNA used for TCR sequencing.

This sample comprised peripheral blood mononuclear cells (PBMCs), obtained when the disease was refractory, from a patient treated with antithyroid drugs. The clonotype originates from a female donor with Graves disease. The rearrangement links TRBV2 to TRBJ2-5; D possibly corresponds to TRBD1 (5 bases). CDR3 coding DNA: TGTGCCAGCAGCGCAGACAGTCCCTACCAAGAGACCCAGTACTTC. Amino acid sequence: CASSADSPYQETQYF.